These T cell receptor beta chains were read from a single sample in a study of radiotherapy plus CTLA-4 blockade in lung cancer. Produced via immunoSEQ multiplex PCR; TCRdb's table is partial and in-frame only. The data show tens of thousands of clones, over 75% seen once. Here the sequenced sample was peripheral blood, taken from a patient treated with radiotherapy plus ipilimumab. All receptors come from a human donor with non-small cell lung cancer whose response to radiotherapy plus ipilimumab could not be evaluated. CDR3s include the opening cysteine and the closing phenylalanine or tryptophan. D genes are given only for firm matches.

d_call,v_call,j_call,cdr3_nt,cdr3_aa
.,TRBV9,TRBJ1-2,TGTGCCAGCAGCGTAGAGGGAGACGGCTACACCTTC,CASSVEGDGYTF
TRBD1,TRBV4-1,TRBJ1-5,TGCGCCAGCAGCCGGACAGGTCTGGAGCCCCAGCATTTT,CASSRTGLEPQHF
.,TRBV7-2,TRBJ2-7,TGTGCCAGCAGCCTCGCATCCGGGAAACCAAACCGCGACTTC,CASSLASGKPNRDF
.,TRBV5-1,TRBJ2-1,TGCGCCAGCAGCTTGGCGGGGTATGAGCAGTTCTTC,CASSLAGYEQFF
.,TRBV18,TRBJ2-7,TGTGCCAGCTCACCACGGCAGGGGATTAACTACGAGCAGTACTTC,CASSPRQGINYEQYF
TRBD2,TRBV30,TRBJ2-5,TGTGCCTGGTCCCCCGGGGGGGAGACCCAGTACTTC,CAWSPGGETQYF
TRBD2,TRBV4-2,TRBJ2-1,TGTGCCAGCAGCCACCTTGAACTAGCGGGAGGGAGGGAAGAGCAGTTCTTC,CASSHLELAGGREEQFF
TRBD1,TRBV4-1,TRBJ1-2,TGCGCCAGCAGCCAAGAGGACAGGGTGGATGGCTACACCTTC,CASSQEDRVDGYTF
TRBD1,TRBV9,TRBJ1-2,TGTGCCAGCAGCGCTCGACCGGGACAGGGGGCGCGAGTGGGTGGCTACACCTTC,CASSARPGQGARVGGYTF
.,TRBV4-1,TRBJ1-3,TGCGCCAGCAGCCAAGGACAGCTCATTGGAAACACCATATATTTT,CASSQGQLIGNTIYF
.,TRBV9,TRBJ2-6,TGTGCCAGCAGCCTCTTTTCGAGGGCTGGGGCCAACGTCCTGACTTTC,CASSLFSRAGANVLTF